These 25 T cell receptor beta chains share one sample of origin, sequenced in a study of CXCR3-negative and CXCR3-positive naive CD8 T cells. Study observations and caveats: Greater hydrophobicity was found in TRB CDR3s of CXCR3-positive naive cells than of CXCR3-negative naive cells.

Via 5' RACE with UMI labels, TRB cDNA libraries were prepared. With the 5' RACE reads reprocessed, TCRdb shows one record per CDR3 protein and no DNA. The sample has around 88,000 distinct CDR3 sequences. What these receptors recognize is not known. Material: naive CXCR3+ CD8+ T cells from blood. The subset here: CD45RO-CCR7+CD27+CD95- naive CD8+ T cells expressing CXCR3 (TNR3+). Receptor source: a human donor in good health. Some clones in this sample may be carry-over from other donors' samples.

This chain connects TRBV7-2 to TRBJ2-7. The CDR3 sequence is 16 residues long. CDR1 and CDR2 (germline): SGHTA, FQGNSA. CDR3 residues: CASSFLFGGDSYEQYF.

The chain couples TRBV13 to TRBJ1-1. The CDR3 is 15 amino acids. Germline CDR1 reads PRHDT; CDR2 reads FYEKMQ (reference sequence). The CDR3 sequence: CASSSTDSGNTEAFF.

The chain has TRBV6-6 and TRBJ2-1; TCRdb outputs TRBD2, but without DNA this stays unchecked. This CDR3 has 16 amino acids. From germline, CDR1 is MNHNY and CDR2 SVGAGI (reference sequence). The CDR3 sequence is CASSYSGLAGLDEQFF.

The V gene is TRBV12-3 or TRBV12-4, the J gene TRBJ1-1. CDR3 length equals 14 residues. The CDR3 sequence: CASSLRGFNTEAFF.

V usage is TRBV3-1 and J usage is TRBJ1-2. Per germline, CDR1 LGHDT and CDR2 YNNKEL (reference sequence). The CDR3 runs to 13 residues. The CDR3 loop is CASSQGFSYGYTF.

The rearrangement links TRBV15 to TRBJ2-7; the D gene TCRdb calls, TRBD1, cannot be checked with no DNA. CDR1 LNHNV and CDR2 YYDKDF come from the germline V gene (reference sequence). This CDR3 is built from 13 residues. The chain's CDR3 is CATSRDRSREQYF.

The chain links TRBV15 to TRBJ2-1; checking the TCRdb D call of TRBD1 is not possible without DNA. This CDR3 comprises 12 residues. The germline gives CDR1 LNHNV, CDR2 YYDKDF (reference sequence). CDR3 sequence reads: CATSSGANEQFF.

This sequence joins TRBV9 and TRBJ2-7; TCRdb's assignment of TRBD2 cannot be checked, as there is no DNA. Germline loops: CDR1 SGDLS, CDR2 YYNGEE. The CDR3 covers 15 residues. CDR3 loop: CASSVADSGGYEQYF.

The chain carries TRBV12-3 or TRBV12-4 and TRBJ1-5; TCRdb's D call, TRBD1, is unchecked because there is no DNA. The CDR3 is 17 residues long. CDR3 amino acids: CASSLTGVTYSNQPQHF.

This sequence joins TRBV6-5 and TRBJ2-7. The germline gives CDR1 MNHEY, CDR2 SVGAGI. CDR3 length: 14 residues. CDR3 residues: CASRSQEGAYEQYF.

The CDR3 loop is CASTPIHGFTDTQYF. The chain employs TRBV7-6 and TRBJ2-3. Germline loops: CDR1 SGHVS, CDR2 FNYEAQ. The CDR3 length is 15 residues.

The gene calls are TRBV12-3 or TRBV12-4 and TRBJ2-1. The CDR3 has 12 residues. This CDR3 reads CASSFLSNEQFF.

The rearrangement joins TRBV30 to TRBJ1-5. This CDR3 is built from 13 residues. From germline, CDR1 is GTSNPN and CDR2 SVGIG (reference sequence). The CDR3 here is CAWSYDSNQPQHF.

This chain joins TRBV29-1 and TRBJ2-7; TCRdb selects TRBD1, and the lack of DNA leaves this call unchecked. The germline V gene encodes CDR1 SQVTM and CDR2 ANQGSEA. This CDR3 is built from 16 residues. The CDR3 reads CSVLGVEGAGDYEQYF.

The V and J genes are TRBV19 and TRBJ2-3; TCRdb gives TRBD1 as the D gene, but with no DNA this cannot be confirmed. This CDR3 comprises 12 residues. Germline loops: CDR1 LNHDA, CDR2 SQIVND (reference sequence). CDR3 in amino acids: CASSTGADTQYF. Looking up the rest from reference TRBV19 and TRBJ2-3 gives the full variable domain: DGGITQSPKYLFRKEGQNVTLSCEQNLNHDAMYWYRQDPGQGLRLIYYSQIVNDFQKGDIAEGYSVSREKKESFPLTVTSAQKNPTAFYLCASSTGADTQYFGPGTRLTVL.

The CDR3 sequence is CASRPSTSGRINEQFF. The chain uses TRBV7-6 and TRBJ2-1; TCRdb calls TRBD2, which cannot be checked without DNA. Germline V CDR1 and CDR2: SGHVS, FNYEAQ. CDR3 length: 16 residues.

The chain uses TRBV6-5 and TRBJ2-7; TCRdb's D call, TRBD1, is unchecked because there is no DNA. CDR3 length: 14 amino acids. CDR1 and CDR2 (germline): MNHEY, SVGAGI. CDR3 protein: CASSPGTGQYEQYF.

The chain carries TRBV12-3 or TRBV12-4 and TRBJ2-5; without DNA, the TCRdb call of TRBD1 cannot be checked. The CDR3 sequence is 13 residues long. This CDR3 reads CANAQGVGETQYF.

The genes are TRBV7-9 and TRBJ2-3; the TCRdb call, TRBD1, lacks DNA for checking. The germline V gene has CDR1 SEHNR and CDR2 FQNEAQ (reference sequence). The CDR3 runs to 14 residues. The CDR3 here is CASSSPPYEDTQYF.

The chain links TRBV29-1 to TRBJ2-7; TCRdb outputs TRBD1, but without DNA this stays unchecked. Germline V gene sequence: CDR1 SQVTM, CDR2 ANQGSEA. The CDR3 sequence is 14 residues long. CDR3 residues: CSVYVGDRSYEQYF.

The chain employs TRBV14 and TRBJ2-2; TCRdb names TRBD2, which stays unverified in the absence of DNA. Germline loops: CDR1 SGHDN, CDR2 FVKESK. This CDR3 spans 16 amino acids. The CDR3 is CASSPSRIVNTGELFF.

The V and J genes are TRBV28 and TRBJ1-3; the TRBD1 assignment by TCRdb is unverifiable without DNA. Germline CDR1 and CDR2: MDHEN and SYDVKM. This CDR3 region has 16 residues. CDR3 amino acids: CASTGTFRETGNTIYF.

The V and J genes are TRBV28 and TRBJ2-1; the D call from TCRdb, TRBD2, cannot be confirmed without DNA. CDR1 and CDR2 from the germline V gene are MDHEN and SYDVKM. The CDR3 spans 15 residues. The CDR3 loop reads CASSAGLAGFNEQFF. Full variable domain (missing parts from reference TRBV28 and TRBJ2-1): DVKVTQSSRYLVKRTGEKVFLECVQDMDHENMFWYRQDPGLGLRLIYFSYDVKMKEKGDIPEGYSVSREKKERFSLILESASTNQTSMYLCASSAGLAGFNEQFFGPGTRLTVL.

The CDR3 protein is CASSQDLAGYYNEQFF. The chain couples TRBV4-3 to TRBJ2-1; there is no DNA to check the TCRdb D call of TRBD1. Germline-derived CDR1 and CDR2 are LGHNA and YSLEER. The CDR3 runs to 16 residues.

The genes are TRBV4-3 and TRBJ1-2. The CDR3 is made up of 13 amino acids. CDR1 is LGHNA, CDR2 YSLEER, per germline. The CDR3 reads CASSPDGPFGYTF.